This TCR beta chain was observed in a study of CD8+ T cells in alopecia areata. TCR sequencing used cDNA made by reverse transcription of extracted RNA. Clones were sequenced by immunoSEQ multiplex PCR, and TCRdb holds only the in-frame ones, with some missing. The repertoire has around 300,000 clones, around three fifths of them found once; the top ten carry around 0.92%. Treatment specified: oral pan-JAK inhibitor, 5-10 mg twice daily. Source: CD4+ T cells sorted from blood, taken at roughly week 53, from a patient treated with tofacitinib. The TCR comes from a human donor with alopecia areata.

This chain's CDR3 is CAWSLSGSSYNSPLHF. In DNA, the CDR3 is TGTGCCTGGAGTCTGTCTGGAAGCTCCTATAATTCACCCCTCCACTTT. The chain links TRBV30 to TRBJ1-6; no definite D call. Germline V gene data show CDR1 as GTSNPN and CDR2 as SVGIG (reference sequence). Between the trimmed V and J ends, which lost 2 bases and 0 bases, there was a span of 11 bases. The CDR3 loop spans 16 amino acids. Together with reference TRBV30 and TRBJ1-6, the CDR3 gives the full variable domain: SQTIHQWPATLVQPVGSPLSLECTVEGTSNPNLYWYRQAAGRGLQLLFYSVGIGQISSEVPQNLSASRPQDRQFILSSKKLLLSDSGFYLCAWSLSGSSYNSPLHFGNGTRLTVT.